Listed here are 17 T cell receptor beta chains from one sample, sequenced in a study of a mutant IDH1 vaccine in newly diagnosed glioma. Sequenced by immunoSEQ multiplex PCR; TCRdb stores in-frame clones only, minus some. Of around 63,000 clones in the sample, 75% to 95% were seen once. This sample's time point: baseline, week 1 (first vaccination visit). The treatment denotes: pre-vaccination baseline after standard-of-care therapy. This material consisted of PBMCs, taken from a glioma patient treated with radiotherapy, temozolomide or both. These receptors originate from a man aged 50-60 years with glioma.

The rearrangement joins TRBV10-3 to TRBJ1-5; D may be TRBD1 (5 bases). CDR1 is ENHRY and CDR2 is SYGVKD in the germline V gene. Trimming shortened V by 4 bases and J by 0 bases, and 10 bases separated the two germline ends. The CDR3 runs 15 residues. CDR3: CAISARGDSNQPQHF. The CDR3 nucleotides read TGTGCCATCAGTGCTCGAGGGGATAGCAATCAGCCCCAGCATTTT.

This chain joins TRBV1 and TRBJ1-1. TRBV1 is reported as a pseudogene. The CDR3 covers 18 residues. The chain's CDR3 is CTSSQPISRGGMNTEAFF. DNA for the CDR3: TGCACCAGCAGCCAGCCAATATCGCGGGGGGGGATGAACACTGAAGCTTTCTTT.

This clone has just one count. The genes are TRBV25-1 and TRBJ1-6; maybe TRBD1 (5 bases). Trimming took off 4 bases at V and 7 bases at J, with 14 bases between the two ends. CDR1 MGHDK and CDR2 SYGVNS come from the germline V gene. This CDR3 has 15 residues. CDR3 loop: CASSAGHGQNSPLHF. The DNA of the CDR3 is TGTGCCAGCAGTGCCGGACATGGGCAGAATTCACCCCTCCACTTT.

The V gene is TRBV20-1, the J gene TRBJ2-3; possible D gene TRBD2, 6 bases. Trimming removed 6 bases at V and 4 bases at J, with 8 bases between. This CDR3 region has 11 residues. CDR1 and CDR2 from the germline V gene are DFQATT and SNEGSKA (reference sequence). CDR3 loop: CSARDPDTQYF. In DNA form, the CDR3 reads TGCAGTGCGCGGGACCCAGATACGCAGTATTTT.

The DNA of the CDR3 is TGTGCCAGCAGTGTGGGAGGGAATGAGCAGTTCTTC. It yields the protein CASSVGGNEQFF. The chain carries TRBV2 and TRBJ2-1, with TRBD2 identical over 7 bases. V shed 4 bases, J shed 7 bases, and the junction held 1 base outside the gene matches. CDR1 SNHLY and CDR2 FYNNEI come from the germline V gene. The CDR3 is 12 residues long. Looking up the rest from reference TRBV2 and TRBJ2-1 gives the full variable domain: EPEVTQTPSHQVTQMGQEVILRCVPISNHLYFYWYRQILGQKVEFLVSFYNNEISEKSEIFDDQFSVERPDGSNFTLKIRSTKLEDSAMYFCASSVGGNEQFFGPGTRLTVL.

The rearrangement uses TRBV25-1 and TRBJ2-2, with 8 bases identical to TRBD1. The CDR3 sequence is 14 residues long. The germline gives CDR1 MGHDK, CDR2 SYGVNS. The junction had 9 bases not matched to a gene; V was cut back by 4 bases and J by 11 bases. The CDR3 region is CASSVDRVRTELFF. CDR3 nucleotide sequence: TGTGCCAGCAGTGTGGACAGGGTTAGGACCGAGCTGTTTTTT.

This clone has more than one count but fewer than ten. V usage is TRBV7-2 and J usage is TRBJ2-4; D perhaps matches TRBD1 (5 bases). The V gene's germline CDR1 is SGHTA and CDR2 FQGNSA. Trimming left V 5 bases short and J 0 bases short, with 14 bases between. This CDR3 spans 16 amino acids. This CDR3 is CASSPTETAAKNIQYF. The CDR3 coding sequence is TGTGCCAGCAGCCCCACGGAGACAGCAGCCAAAAACATTCAGTACTTC.

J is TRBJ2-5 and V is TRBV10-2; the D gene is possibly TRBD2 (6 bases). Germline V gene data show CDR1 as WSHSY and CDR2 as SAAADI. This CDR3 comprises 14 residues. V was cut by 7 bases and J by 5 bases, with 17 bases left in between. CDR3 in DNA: TGCGCCAGCACCCAAAACGGGGGACGGGAGACCCAGTACTTC. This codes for CASTQNGGRETQYF.

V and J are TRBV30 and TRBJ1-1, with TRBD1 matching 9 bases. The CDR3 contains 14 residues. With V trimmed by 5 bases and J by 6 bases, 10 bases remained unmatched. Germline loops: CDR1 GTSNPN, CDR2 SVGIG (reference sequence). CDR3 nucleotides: TGTGCCTGGGGGACCGGGACAGGGATTTCTGAAGCTTTCTTT. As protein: CAWGTGTGISEAFF.

The CDR3, as DNA: TGCGCCAGCAGCCAAGGGTTTGGGGGGGCGGGCGGAGAGACCCAGTACTTC. Translation: CASSQGFGGAGGETQYF. The genes are TRBV4-3 and TRBJ2-5, with a possible D match to TRBD2 (7 bases). Trimming pared 1 base from V and 4 bases from J, leaving 19 bases between. CDR1 LGHNA and CDR2 YSLEER come from the germline V gene. The CDR3 totals 17 residues.

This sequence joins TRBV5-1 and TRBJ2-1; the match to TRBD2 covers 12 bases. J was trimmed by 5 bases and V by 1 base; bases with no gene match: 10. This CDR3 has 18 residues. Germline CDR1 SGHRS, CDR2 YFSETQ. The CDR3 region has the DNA TGCGCCAGCAGCTTGAAGGTACAAGGACTAGCGGGAAACAATGAGCAGTTCTTC. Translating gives CASSLKVQGLAGNNEQFF.

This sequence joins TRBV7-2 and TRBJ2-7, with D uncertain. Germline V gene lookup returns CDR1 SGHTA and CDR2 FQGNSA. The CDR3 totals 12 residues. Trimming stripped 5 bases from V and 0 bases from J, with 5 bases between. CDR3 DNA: TGTGCCAGCAGCCCTATCTCCTACGAGCAGTACTTC. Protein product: CASSPISYEQYF.

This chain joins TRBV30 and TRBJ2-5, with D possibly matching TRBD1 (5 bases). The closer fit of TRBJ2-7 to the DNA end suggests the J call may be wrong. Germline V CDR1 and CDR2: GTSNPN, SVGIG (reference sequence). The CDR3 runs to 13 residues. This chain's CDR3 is CAWSEGNRVEQYF. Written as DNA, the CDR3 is TGTGCCTGGAGTGAGGGGAACCGGGTCGAGCAGTACTTC.

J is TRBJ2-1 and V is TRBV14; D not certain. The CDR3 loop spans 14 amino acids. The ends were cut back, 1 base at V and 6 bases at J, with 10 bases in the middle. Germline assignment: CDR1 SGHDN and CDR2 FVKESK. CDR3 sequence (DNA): TGTGCCAGCAGCCAAGGCACCCCCCCCAATGAGCAGTTCTTC. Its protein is CASSQGTPPNEQFF.

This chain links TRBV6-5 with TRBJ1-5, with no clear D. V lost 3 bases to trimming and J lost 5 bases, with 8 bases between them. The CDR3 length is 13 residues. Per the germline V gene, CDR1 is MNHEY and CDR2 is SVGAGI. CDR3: CASSYKRDQPQHF. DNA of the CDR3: TGTGCCAGCAGTTATAAAAGAGATCAGCCCCAGCATTTT.

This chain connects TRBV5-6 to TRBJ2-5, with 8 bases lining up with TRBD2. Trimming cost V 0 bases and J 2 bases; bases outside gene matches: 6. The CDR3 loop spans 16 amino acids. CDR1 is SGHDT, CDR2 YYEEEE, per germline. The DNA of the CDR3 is TGTGCCAGCAGCTTGGGGTGGACGGGGGGGCAAGAGACCCAGTACTTC. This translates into CASSLGWTGGQETQYF.

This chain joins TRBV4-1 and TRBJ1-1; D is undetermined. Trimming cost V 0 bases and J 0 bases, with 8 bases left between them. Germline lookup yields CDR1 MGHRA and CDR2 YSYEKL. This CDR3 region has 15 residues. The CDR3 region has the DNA TGCGCCAGCAGCCAAGAGAAACAGATGAACACTGAAGCTTTCTTT. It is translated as CASSQEKQMNTEAFF.